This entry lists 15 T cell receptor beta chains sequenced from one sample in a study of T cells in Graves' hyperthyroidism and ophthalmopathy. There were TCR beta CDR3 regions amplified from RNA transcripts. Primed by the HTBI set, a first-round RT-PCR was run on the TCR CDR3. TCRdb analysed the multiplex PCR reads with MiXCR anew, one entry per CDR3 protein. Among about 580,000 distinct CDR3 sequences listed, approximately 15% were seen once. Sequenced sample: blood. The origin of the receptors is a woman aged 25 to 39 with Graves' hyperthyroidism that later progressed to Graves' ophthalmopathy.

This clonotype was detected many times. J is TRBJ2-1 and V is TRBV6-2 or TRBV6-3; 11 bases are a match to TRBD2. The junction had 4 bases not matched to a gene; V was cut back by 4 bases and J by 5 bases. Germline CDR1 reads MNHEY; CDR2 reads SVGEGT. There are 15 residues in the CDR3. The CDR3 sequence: CASSSVAGGNNEQFF. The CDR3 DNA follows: TGTGCCAGCAGTTCCGTAGCGGGAGGGAACAATGAGCAGTTCTTC.

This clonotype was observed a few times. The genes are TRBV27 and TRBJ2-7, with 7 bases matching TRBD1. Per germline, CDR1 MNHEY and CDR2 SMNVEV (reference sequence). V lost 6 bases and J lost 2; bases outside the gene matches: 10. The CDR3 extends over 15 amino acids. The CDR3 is CASRLRHRGTYEQYF. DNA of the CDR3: TGTGCCAGCAGACTCAGACACAGGGGAACCTACGAGCAGTACTTC.

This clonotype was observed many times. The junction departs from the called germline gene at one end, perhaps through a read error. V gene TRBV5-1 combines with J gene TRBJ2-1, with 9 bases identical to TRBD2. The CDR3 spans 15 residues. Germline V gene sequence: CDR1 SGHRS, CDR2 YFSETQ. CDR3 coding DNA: TGTGCCAGCAGCCTTAGCGGGAGCCCCTACAATGAGCAGTTCTTC. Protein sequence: CASSLSGSPYNEQFF.

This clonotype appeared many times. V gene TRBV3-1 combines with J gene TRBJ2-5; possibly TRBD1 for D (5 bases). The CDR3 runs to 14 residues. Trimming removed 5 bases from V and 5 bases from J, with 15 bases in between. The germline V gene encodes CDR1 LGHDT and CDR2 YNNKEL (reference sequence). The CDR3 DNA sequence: TGTGCCAGCAGCAAAATCCAGGGTACGGAGACCCAGTACTTC. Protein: CASSKIQGTETQYF.

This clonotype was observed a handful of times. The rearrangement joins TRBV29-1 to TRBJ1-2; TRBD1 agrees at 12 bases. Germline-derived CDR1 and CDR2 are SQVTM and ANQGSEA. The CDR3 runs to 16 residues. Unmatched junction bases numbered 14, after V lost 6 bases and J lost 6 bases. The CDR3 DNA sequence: TGCAGCGTCCACCCGACGGGACAGGGGGCGGGCCATGGCTACACCTTC. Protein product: CSVHPTGQGAGHGYTF. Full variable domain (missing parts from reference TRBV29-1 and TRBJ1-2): SAVISQKPSRDICQRGTSLTIQCQVDSQVTMMFWYRQQPGQSLTLIATANQGSEATYESGFVIDKFPISRPNLTFSTLTVSNMSPEDSSIYLCSVHPTGQGAGHGYTFGSGTRLTVV.

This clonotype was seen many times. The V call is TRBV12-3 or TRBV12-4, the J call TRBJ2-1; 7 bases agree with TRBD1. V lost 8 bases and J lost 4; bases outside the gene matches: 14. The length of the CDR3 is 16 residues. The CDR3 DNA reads TGTGCCAGCTTTCAGGGGGAAGGGGCCCTTTACAATGAGCAGTTCTTC. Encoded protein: CASFQGEGALYNEQFF.

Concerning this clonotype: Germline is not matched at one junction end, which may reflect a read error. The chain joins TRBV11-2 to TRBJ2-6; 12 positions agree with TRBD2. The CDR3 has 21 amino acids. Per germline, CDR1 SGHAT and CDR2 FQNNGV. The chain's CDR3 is CASSSPDGLAGYLSGANVLTF. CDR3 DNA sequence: TGTGCCAGCAGCTCCCCAGACGGACTAGCGGGATACCTTTCGGGGGCTAACGTCCTGACTTTC.

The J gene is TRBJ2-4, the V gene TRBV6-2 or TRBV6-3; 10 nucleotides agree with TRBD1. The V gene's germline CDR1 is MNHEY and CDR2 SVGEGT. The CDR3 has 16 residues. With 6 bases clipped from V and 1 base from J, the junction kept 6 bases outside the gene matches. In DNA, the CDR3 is TGTGCCAGCAGCGAGGGGACAGGGGTTGCCAAAAACATTCAGTACTTC. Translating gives CASSEGTGVAKNIQYF.

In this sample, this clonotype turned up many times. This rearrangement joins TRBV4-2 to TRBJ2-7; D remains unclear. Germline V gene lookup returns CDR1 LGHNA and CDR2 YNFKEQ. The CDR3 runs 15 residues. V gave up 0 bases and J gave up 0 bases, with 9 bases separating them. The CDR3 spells CASSQDFESSYEQYF. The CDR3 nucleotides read TGTGCCAGCAGCCAAGATTTCGAGAGCTCCTACGAGCAGTACTTC.

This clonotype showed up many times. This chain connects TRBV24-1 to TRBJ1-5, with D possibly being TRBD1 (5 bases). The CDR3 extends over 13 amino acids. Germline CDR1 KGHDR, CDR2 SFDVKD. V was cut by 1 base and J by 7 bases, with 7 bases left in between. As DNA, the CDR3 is TGTGCCACCAGTGATTTTGGGGACCAGCCCCAGCATTTT. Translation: CATSDFGDQPQHF.

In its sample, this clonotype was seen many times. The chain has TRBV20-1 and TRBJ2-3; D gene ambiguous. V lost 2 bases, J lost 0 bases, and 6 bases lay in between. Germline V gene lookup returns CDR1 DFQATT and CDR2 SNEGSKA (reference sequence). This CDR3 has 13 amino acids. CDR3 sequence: CSARPVSTDTQYF. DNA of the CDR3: TGCAGTGCTAGACCAGTGAGCACAGATACGCAGTATTTT.

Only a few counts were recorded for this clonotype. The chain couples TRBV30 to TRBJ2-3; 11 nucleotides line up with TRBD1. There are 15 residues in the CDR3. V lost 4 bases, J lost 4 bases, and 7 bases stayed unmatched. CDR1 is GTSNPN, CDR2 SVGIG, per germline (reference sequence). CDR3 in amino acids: CAWTSEGQGADTQYF. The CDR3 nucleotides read TGTGCCTGGACGTCCGAGGGACAGGGGGCAGATACGCAGTATTTT. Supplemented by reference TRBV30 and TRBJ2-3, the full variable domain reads SQTIHQWPATLVQPVGSPLSLECTVEGTSNPNLYWYRQAAGRGLQLLFYSVGIGQISSEVPQNLSASRPQDRQFILSSKKLLLSDSGFYLCAWTSEGQGADTQYFGPGTRLTVL.

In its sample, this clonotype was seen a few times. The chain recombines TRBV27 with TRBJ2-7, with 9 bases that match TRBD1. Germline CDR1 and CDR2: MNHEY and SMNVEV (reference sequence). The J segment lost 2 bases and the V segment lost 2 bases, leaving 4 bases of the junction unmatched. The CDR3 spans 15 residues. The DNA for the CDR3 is TGTGCCAGCAGTTTAGGTGGGACAGGGCCCTACGAGCAGTACTTC. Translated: CASSLGGTGPYEQYF.

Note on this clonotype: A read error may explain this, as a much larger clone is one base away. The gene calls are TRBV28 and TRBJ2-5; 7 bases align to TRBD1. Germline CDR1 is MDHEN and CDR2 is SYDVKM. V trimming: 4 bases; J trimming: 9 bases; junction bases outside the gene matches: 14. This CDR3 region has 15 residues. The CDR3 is CASSYTGAEEEAQYF. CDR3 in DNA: TGTGCCAGCAGTTACACAGGGGCCGAGGAGGAGGCCCAGTACTTC.

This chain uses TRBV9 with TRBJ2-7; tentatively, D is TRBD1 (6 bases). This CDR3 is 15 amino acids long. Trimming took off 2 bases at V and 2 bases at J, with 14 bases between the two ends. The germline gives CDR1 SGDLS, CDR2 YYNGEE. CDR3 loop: CASSVTGTLTYEQYF. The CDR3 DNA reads TGTGCCAGCAGCGTTACCGGGACACTAACCTACGAGCAGTACTTC.